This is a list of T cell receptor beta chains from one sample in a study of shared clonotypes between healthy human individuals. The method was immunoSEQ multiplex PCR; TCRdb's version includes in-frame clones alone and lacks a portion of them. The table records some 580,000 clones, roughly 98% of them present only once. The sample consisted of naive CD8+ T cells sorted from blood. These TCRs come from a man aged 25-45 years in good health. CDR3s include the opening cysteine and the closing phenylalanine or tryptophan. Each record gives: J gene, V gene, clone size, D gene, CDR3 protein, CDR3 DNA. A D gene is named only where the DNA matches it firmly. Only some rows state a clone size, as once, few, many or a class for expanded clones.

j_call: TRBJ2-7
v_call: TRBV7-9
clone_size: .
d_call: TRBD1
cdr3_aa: CASSPAGGNYEQYF
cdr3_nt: TGTGCCAGCAGCCCGGCAGGGGGCAACTACGAGCAGTACTTC

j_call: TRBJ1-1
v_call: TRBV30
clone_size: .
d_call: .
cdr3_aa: CAWSRLENTEAFF
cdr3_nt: TGTGCCTGGAGTCGACTAGAGAACACTGAAGCTTTCTTT

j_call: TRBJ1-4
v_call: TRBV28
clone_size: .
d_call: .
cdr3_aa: CASSLAGSGNIIEEKLFF
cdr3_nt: TGTGCCAGCAGTTTAGCCGGGTCAGGGAATATAATCGAGGAAAAACTGTTTTTT

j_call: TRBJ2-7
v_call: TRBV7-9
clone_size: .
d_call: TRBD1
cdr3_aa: CASSYTTGQGWCEQYF
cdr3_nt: TGTGCCAGCAGCTACACGACCGGACAGGGATGGTGCGAGCAGTACTTC

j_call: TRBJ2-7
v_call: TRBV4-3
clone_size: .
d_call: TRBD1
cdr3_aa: CASSLGTGTGSSYEQYF
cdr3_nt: TGCGCCAGCAGCCTCGGAACCGGGACAGGGAGCTCCTACGAGCAGTACTTC

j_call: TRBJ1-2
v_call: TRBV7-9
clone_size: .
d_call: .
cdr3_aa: CASSLEGADWIYGYTF
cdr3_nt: TGTGCCAGCAGCTTAGAAGGTGCGGATTGGATCTATGGCTACACCTTC

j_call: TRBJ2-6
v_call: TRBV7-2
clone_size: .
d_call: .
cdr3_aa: CASSFTGANVLTF
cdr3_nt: TGTGCCAGCAGCTTTACTGGGGCCAACGTCCTGACTTTC

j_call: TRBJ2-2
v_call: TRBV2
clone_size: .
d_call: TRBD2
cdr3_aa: CASSPGPTSAGELFF
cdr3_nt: TGTGCCAGCAGCCCGGGACCAACTAGCGCCGGGGAGCTGTTTTTT

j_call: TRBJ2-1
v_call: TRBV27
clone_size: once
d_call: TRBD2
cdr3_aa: CASRLAGVNEQFF
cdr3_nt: TGTGCCAGCCGACTAGCGGGAGTCAATGAGCAGTTCTTC

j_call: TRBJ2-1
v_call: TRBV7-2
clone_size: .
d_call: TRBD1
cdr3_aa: CASSLGGTAYNEQFF
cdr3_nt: TGTGCCAGCAGCTTGGGTGGGACAGCCTACAATGAGCAGTTCTTC

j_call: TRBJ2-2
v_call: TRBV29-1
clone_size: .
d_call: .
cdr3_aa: CSVALWGATGELFF
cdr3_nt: TGCAGCGTTGCCCTTTGGGGGGCGACCGGGGAGCTGTTTTTT

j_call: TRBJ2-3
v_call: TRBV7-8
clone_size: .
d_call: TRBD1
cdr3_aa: CASSSTIPGQGPTDTQYF
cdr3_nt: TGTGCCAGCAGCTCAACGATCCCGGGACAGGGGCCCACAGATACGCAGTATTTT